This T cell receptor (beta chain) derives from a study of regulatory T cells in long-lasting Graves disease. On the study more broadly: Over 5 years of antithyroid drugs with positive TSH receptor antibodies was taken to mean persistent Graves' disease.

This clonotype has a handful of counts. What it binds is not known. Study conclusions and caveats: Gene preferences differed: TRBV28, TRBJ1-2, TRBJ2-5 in persistent cases.

Construction of TCR beta libraries relied on iRepertoire HTBI primers and on Arm-PCR targeting CDR3 regions. Using its own MiXCR run on the multiplex PCR reads, TCRdb lists one record per CDR3 protein. The sample includes a few hundred thousand distinct CDR3 sequences, about 23% seen only once; the top ten take approximately 28%. Specified time point: persistent/refractory GD, antithyroid drugs over 5 years with positive TRAb. Construction of the TCR library relied on RNA isolated from PBMCs. This CDR3 has 17 amino acids. Germline CDR1 reads SGHRS; CDR2 reads YFSETQ. J lost 5 bases, V lost 6 bases, and 19 bases had no gene match.

The chain couples TRBV5-1 to TRBJ2-5; 7 positions match TRBD1. Sequences were derived from peripheral blood mononuclear cells (PBMCs), sampled when the disease was refractory, from a patient treated with antithyroid drugs. This clonotype was sampled from a middle-aged woman with Graves disease. The DNA of the CDR3 is TGCGCCAGCACATTATCGTTTTCCACAGGGGTCCGGGAGACCCAGTACTTC. Translated: CASTLSFSTGVRETQYF.